This is a list of T cell receptor beta chains from one sample in a study of T cells after yellow fever vaccination. TCRdb re-analysed the 5' RACE reads in MiXCR, keeping a single row per CDR3 protein. This table has approximately 250,000 distinct CDR3 sequences, roughly 6.2% appearing once. The source was CD4+ T cells sorted from PBMCs, collected on the day of the yellow fever booster vaccination. Receptors originate from a man aged 25-40 years who received the YFV17D yellow fever vaccine. CDR3s include the opening cysteine and the closing phenylalanine or tryptophan. A D gene is named only where the DNA matches it firmly. Clone size, where shown, is once, few, many, or a class for clones that have expanded.

J | V | D | size | CDR3 | DNA
TRBJ1-1 | TRBV20-1 | - | - | CSACDRLGFGTEAFF | TGCAGTGCTTGCGACAGGCTCGGATTCGGGACTGAAGCTTTCTTT
TRBJ2-3 | TRBV4-2 | - | many | CASSQEEGTDTQYF | TGTGCCAGCAGCCAAGAGGAGGGTACAGATACGCAGTATTTT
TRBJ2-1 | TRBV18 | TRBD2 | few | CASSDTSGRALDEQFF | TGTGCCAGCTCTGACACTAGCGGGAGGGCCCTTGATGAGCAGTTCTTC
TRBJ2-3 | TRBV29-1 | - | many | CSVSRQAADTQYF | TGCAGCGTTTCACGTCAGGCTGCGGATACGCAGTATTTT
TRBJ2-2 | TRBV18 | - | many | CASSSYRDGGELFF | TGTGCCAGCTCATCATACAGGGACGGCGGGGAGCTGTTTTTT
TRBJ2-7 | TRBV5-1 | TRBD1 | many | CASSWGQVSSYEQYF | TGCGCCAGCAGCTGGGGACAGGTGAGCTCCTACGAGCAGTACTTC
TRBJ2-3 | TRBV5-1 | - | many | CASSLVGGRDTQYF | TGCGCCAGCAGCTTGGTTGGGGGTCGGGATACGCAGTATTTT
TRBJ2-2 | TRBV30 | - | many | CAWMASGELFF | TGTGCCTGGATGGCCTCCGGGGAGCTGTTTTTT
TRBJ2-1 | TRBV12-3/TRBV12-4 | TRBD2 | many | CASSFSGRADNEQFF | TGTGCCAGCAGTTTTTCCGGGAGGGCCGACAATGAGCAGTTCTTC
TRBJ2-5 | TRBV10-3 | - | few | CAIRIDAGKETQYF | TGTGCCATCCGAATAGACGCGGGGAAAGAGACCCAGTACTTC
TRBJ1-1 | TRBV7-9 | - | - | CASSWGSPNTEAFF | TGTGCCAGCAGTTGGGGATCTCCGAACACTGAAGCTTTCTTT